Sequencing of this TCR beta chain was carried out in a study of OX40 agonist ivuxolimab in advanced cancers. CDR1 SGHAT and CDR2 FQNNGV come from the germline V gene. The V and J ends lost 0 bases and 4 bases respectively, with 17 bases between them. CDR3 length: 17 amino acids. Only in-frame clones appear in the TCRdb table, and some are missing; sequencing was by immunoSEQ multiplex PCR. In the table there are 11,000 to 15,000 clones, about 90% of which are singletons. The chain uses TRBV11-2 and TRBJ2-3; D uncertain. The clonotype was recovered from an adult with an advanced solid tumor such as melanoma, head and neck, liver or kidney cancer. The sequenced sample was CD4+ or CD8+ T cells sorted from blood, obtained in a trial of the OX40 agonist ivuxolimab. DNA of the CDR3: TGTGCCAGCAGCTTAGATATGCGTTTCAGGCAATCAGATACGCAGTATTTT. It is translated as CASSLDMRFRQSDTQYF.